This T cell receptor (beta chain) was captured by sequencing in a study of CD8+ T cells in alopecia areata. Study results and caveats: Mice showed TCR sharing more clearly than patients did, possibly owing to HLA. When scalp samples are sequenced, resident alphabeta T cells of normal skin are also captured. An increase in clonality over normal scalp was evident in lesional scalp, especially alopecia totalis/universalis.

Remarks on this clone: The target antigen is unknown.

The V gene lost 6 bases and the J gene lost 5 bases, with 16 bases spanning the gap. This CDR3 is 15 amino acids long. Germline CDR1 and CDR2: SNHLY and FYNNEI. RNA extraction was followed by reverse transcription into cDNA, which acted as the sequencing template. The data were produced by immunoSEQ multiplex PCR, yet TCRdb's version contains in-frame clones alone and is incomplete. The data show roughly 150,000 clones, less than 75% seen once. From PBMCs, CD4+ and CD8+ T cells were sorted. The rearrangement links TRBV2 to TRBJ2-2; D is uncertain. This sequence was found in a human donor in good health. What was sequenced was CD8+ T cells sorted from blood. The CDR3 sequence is CASRTRQEGTGELFF. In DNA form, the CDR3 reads TGTGCCAGCAGGACGAGACAAGAAGGTACCGGGGAGCTGTTTTTT.